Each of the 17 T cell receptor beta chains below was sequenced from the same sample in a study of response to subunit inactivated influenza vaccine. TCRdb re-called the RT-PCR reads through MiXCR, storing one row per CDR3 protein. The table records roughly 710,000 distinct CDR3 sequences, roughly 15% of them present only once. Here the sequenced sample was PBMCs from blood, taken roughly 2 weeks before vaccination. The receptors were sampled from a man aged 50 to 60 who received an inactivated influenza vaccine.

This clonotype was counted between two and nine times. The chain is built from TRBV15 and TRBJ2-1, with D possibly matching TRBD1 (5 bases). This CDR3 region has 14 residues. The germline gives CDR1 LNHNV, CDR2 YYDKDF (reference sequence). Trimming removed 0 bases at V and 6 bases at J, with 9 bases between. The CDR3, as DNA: TGTGCCACCAGCAGAGAATGGGGCTCCAATGAGCAGTTCTTC. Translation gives CATSREWGSNEQFF.

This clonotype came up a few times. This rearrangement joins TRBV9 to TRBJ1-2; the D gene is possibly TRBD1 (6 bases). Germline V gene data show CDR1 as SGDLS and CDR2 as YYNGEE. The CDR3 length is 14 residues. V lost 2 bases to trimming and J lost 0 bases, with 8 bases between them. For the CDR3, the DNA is TGTGCCAGCAGCGTGGACAGTGCTAACTATGGCTACACCTTC. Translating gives CASSVDSANYGYTF.

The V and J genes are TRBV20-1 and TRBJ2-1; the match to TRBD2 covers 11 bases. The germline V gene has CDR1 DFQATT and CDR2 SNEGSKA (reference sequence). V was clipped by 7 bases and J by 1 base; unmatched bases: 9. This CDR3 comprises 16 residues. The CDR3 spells CSVISGGGLSYNEQFF. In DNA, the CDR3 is TGCAGTGTCATTAGCGGGGGGGGTCTGTCCTACAATGAGCAGTTCTTC.

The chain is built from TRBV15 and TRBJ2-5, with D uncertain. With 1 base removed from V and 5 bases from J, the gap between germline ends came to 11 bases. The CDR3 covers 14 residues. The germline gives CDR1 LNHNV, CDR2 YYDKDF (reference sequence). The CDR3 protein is CATSRGMVGETQYF. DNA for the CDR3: TGTGCCACCAGCAGAGGCATGGTTGGGGAGACCCAGTACTTC.

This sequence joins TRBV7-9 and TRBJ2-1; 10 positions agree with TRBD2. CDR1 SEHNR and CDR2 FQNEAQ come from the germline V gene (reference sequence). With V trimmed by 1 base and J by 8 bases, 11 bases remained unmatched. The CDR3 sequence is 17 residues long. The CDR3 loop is CASSLGSSGSSRDEQFF. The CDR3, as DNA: TGTGCCAGCAGCTTAGGATCTAGCGGGAGTTCTAGGGATGAGCAGTTCTTC.

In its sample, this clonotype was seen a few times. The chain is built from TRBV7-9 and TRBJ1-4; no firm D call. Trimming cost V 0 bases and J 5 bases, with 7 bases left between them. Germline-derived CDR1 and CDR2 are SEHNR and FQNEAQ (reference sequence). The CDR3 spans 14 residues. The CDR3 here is CASSLAGWNEKLFF. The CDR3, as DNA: TGTGCCAGCAGCTTAGCCGGATGGAATGAAAAACTGTTTTTT. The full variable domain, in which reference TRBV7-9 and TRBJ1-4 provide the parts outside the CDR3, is DTGVSQNPRHKITKRGQNVTFRCDPISEHNRLYWYRQTLGQGPEFLTYFQNEAQLEKSRLLSDRFSAERPKGSFSTLEIQRTEQGDSAMYLCASSLAGWNEKLFFGSGTQLSVL.

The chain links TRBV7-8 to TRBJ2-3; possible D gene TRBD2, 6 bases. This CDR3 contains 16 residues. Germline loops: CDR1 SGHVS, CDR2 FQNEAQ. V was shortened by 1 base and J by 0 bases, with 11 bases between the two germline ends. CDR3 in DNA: TGTGCCAGCAGCTTAGGGGGCGGGACTAGCACAGATACGCAGTATTTT. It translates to CASSLGGGTSTDTQYF.

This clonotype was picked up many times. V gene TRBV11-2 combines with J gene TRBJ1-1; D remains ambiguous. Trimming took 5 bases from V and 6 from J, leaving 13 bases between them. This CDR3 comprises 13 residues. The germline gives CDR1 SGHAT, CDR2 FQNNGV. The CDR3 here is CASSPQQEAEAFF. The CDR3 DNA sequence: TGTGCCAGCAGCCCCCAGCAGGAGGCTGAAGCTTTCTTT.

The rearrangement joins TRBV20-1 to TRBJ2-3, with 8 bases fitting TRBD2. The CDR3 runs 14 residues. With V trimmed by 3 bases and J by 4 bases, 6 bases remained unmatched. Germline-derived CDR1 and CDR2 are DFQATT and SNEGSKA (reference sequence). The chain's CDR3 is CSASRGGSADTQYF. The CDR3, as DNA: TGCAGTGCTAGTCGGGGGGGCTCGGCAGATACGCAGTATTTT.

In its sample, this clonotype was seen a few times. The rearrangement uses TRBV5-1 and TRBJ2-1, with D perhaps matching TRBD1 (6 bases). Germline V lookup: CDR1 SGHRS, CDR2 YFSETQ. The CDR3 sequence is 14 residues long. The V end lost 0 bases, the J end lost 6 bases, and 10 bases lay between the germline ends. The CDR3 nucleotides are TGCGCCAGCAGCTTGGCCGTAGGGGGCAATGAGCAGTTCTTC. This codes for CASSLAVGGNEQFF.

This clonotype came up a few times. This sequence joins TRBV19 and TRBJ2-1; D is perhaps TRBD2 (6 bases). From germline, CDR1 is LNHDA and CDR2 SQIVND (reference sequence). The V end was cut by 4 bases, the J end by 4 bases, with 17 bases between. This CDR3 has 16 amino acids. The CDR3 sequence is CASSKEVGGMYNEQFF. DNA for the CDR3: TGTGCCAGTAGTAAAGAAGTCGGCGGGATGTACAATGAGCAGTTCTTC.

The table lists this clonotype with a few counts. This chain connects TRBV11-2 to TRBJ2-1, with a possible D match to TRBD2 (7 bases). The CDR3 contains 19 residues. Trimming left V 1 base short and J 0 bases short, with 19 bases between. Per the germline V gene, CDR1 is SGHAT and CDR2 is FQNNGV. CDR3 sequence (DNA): TGTGCCAGCAGCTTAGTTGGGGGGGGCCGCTCTAGCTCCTACAATGAGCAGTTCTTC. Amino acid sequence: CASSLVGGGRSSSYNEQFF.

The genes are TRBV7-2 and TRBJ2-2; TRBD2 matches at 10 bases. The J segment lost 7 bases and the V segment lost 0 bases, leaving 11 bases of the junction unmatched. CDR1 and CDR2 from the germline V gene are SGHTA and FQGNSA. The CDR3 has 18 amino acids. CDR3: CASSLAPVERGGYGELFF. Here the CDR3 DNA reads TGTGCCAGCAGCTTAGCACCAGTGGAGCGGGGGGGATACGGGGAGCTGTTTTTT.

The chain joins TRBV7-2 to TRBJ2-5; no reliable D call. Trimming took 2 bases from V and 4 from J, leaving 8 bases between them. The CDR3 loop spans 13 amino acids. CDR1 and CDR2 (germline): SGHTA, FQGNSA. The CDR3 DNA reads TGTGCCAGCAGCTTACTTCAGGCAGAGACCCAGTACTTC. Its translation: CASSLLQAETQYF.

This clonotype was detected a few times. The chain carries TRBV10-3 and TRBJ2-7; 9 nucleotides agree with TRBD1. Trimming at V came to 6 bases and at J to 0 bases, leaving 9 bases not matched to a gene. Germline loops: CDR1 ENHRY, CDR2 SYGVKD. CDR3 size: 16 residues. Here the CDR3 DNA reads TGTGCCATCAGAACCGGGACAGGGCGGATCTCCTACGAGCAGTACTTC. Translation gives CAIRTGTGRISYEQYF.

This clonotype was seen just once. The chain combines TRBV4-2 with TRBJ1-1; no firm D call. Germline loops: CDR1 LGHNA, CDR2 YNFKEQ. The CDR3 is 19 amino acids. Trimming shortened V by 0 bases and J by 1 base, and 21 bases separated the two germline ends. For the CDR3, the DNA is TGTGCCAGCAGCCAAGATCTAACAGCCAGGCCCCTGAGGAACACTGAAGCTTTCTTT. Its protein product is CASSQDLTARPLRNTEAFF.

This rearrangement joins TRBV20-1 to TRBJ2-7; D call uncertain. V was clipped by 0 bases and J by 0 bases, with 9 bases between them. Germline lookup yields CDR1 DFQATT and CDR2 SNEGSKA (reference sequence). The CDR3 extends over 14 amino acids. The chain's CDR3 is CSARDGPPSYEQYF. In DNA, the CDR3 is TGCAGTGCTAGAGATGGGCCACCCTCCTACGAGCAGTACTTC.